Presented here are 32 T cell receptor beta chains from one specimen sequenced in a study of blood T cell repertoires in COVID-19. Only in-frame clones appear in the TCRdb table, and some are missing; sequencing was by immunoSEQ multiplex PCR. Of roughly 380,000 clones detected, 87% appear once; the ten largest clones hold 2.5% to 3%. Sequenced sample: PBMCs or T cells enriched from blood (not recorded which). Source of these receptors: a woman between 25 and 40 years old who had recovered from COVID-19.

This chain joins TRBV2 and TRBJ1-4; 10 bases are shared with TRBD1. V trimming: 6 bases; J trimming: 10 bases; junction bases outside the gene matches: 8. The CDR3 is made up of 14 amino acids. The germline gives CDR1 SNHLY, CDR2 FYNNEI. CDR3 nucleotide sequence: TGTGCCAGCAGGGAGGGACAGGGGTTCGGAAAACTGTTTTTT. Translation: CASREGQGFGKLFF.

The CDR3 is CASSFRRQRDTEAFF. CDR3 in DNA: TGTGCCAGCAGTTTTCGTCGGCAGCGGGACACTGAAGCTTTCTTT. The rearrangement uses TRBV28 and TRBJ1-1, with D unclear. Germline-derived CDR1 and CDR2 are MDHEN and SYDVKM. Trimming took 3 bases from V and 3 from J, leaving 14 bases between them. The CDR3 runs to 15 residues.

The chain employs TRBV4-2 and TRBJ2-7, with D perhaps TRBD2 (5 bases). Germline CDR1 LGHNA, CDR2 YNFKEQ. CDR3 length: 17 residues. Trimming left V 0 bases short and J 3 bases short, with 18 bases between. CDR3 amino acids: CASSQEGSGTYLYEQYF. DNA of the CDR3: TGTGCCAGCAGCCAAGAGGGCAGCGGAACATATCTCTACGAGCAGTACTTC.

This clone occurred once. This rearrangement joins TRBV7-6 to TRBJ1-1; unclear D gene. From germline, CDR1 is SGHVS and CDR2 FNYEAQ. This CDR3 has 19 amino acids. Trimming pared 0 bases from V and 0 bases from J, leaving 20 bases between. The CDR3 sequence is CASSLARPRREGVNTEAFF. The DNA for the CDR3 is TGTGCCAGCAGCTTAGCCCGCCCTCGGAGGGAAGGAGTGAACACTGAAGCTTTCTTT.

The chain employs TRBV3-1 (or the pseudogene TRBV3-2) and TRBJ2-1, with a tentative D call TRBD2 (6 bases). This CDR3 is 15 amino acids long. V dropped 4 bases and J dropped 9 bases, with 19 bases sitting between them. The V gene's germline CDR1 is LGHDT and CDR2 YNNKEL (reference sequence). The chain's CDR3 is CASSRLGLTTGEQFF. As DNA, the CDR3 is TGTGCCAGCAGCCGACTGGGACTCACTACCGGTGAGCAGTTCTTC.

V usage is TRBV10-3 and J usage is TRBJ2-1; no reliable D call. Looked up from germline, CDR1 is ENHRY and CDR2 is SYGVKD. Trimming took off 8 bases at V and 6 bases at J, with 20 bases between the two ends. The CDR3 covers 15 residues. The CDR3 nucleotides are TGTGCCATCGTAAAACTGCAGGTGTTCCCCAATGAGCAGTTCTTC. This gives the protein CAIVKLQVFPNEQFF.

This clone is a singleton in its sample. This rearrangement joins TRBV7-3 to TRBJ2-2, with D maybe TRBD1 (7 bases). Germline assignment: CDR1 SGHTA and CDR2 FQGTGA. The ends were cut back, 5 bases at V and 3 bases at J, with 13 bases in the middle. This CDR3 has 15 residues. The CDR3 here is CASSPQGEDTGELFF. The CDR3 nucleotides are TGTGCCAGCAGCCCCCAGGGGGAGGACACCGGGGAGCTGTTTTTT.

The chain employs TRBV11-2 and TRBJ1-1; 9 bases align to TRBD1. This CDR3 has 14 amino acids. Per the germline V gene, CDR1 is SGHAT and CDR2 is FQNNGV. The V gene end was trimmed by 5 bases and the J gene end by 0 bases; junction bases not matched to a gene: 1. The DNA of the CDR3 is TGTGCCAGCAGCCGACAGGGGGTGAACACTGAAGCTTTCTTT. The encoded protein is CASSRQGVNTEAFF.

The chain employs TRBV15 and TRBJ1-2; D is ambiguous. CDR1 and CDR2 from the germline V gene are LNHNV and YYDKDF (reference sequence). This CDR3 has 16 amino acids. Trimming took off 0 bases at V and 1 base at J, with 12 bases between the two ends. The CDR3 DNA is TGTGCCACCAGCAGAGATCGAGCGGTAGTTAACTATGGCTACACCTTC. It is translated as CATSRDRAVVNYGYTF.

The J gene is TRBJ2-4, the V gene TRBV4-2; 11 nucleotides agree with TRBD2. The CDR3 is 16 residues long. Unmatched junction bases numbered 5, after V lost 4 bases and J lost 3 bases. Germline V CDR1 and CDR2: LGHNA, YNFKEQ. CDR3 amino acids: CASSRSLAGGKNIQYF. The CDR3 nucleotides read TGTGCCAGCAGCCGATCCCTAGCGGGAGGCAAAAACATTCAGTACTTC.

The chain carries TRBV10-2 and TRBJ2-7; TRBD1 aligns across 9 bases. With V trimmed by 3 bases and J by 4 bases, 4 bases remained unmatched. CDR3 length equals 14 residues. CDR1 WSHSY and CDR2 SAAADI come from the germline V gene. CDR3: CASSDSGQGYEQYF. CDR3 DNA: TGCGCCAGCAGTGACTCGGGACAGGGTTACGAGCAGTACTTC.

The chain has TRBV3-1 (or the pseudogene TRBV3-2) and TRBJ1-6, with D unclear. The CDR3 covers 12 residues. Germline V gene sequence: CDR1 LGHDT, CDR2 YNNKEL (reference sequence). The germline V and J ends were trimmed by 1 base and 10 bases, with 5 bases remaining between them. CDR3 in amino acids: CASSQGESPLHF. DNA for the CDR3: TGTGCCAGCAGCCAAGGGGAGTCACCCCTCCACTTT.

The chain has TRBV28 and TRBJ2-7; 7 bases align to TRBD1. Germline V lookup: CDR1 MDHEN, CDR2 SYDVKM. The CDR3 spans 15 residues. With V trimmed by 4 bases and J by 0 bases, 6 bases remained unmatched. The CDR3 protein is CASSWWGQPSYEQYF. The CDR3 DNA follows: TGTGCCAGCAGTTGGTGGGGACAGCCCTCCTACGAGCAGTACTTC.

This clone was detected only once. J is TRBJ2-7 and V is TRBV11-2, with 10 nucleotides matching TRBD1. After removal of 3 bases from V and 1 base from J, the junction contained 15 bases not matched to a gene. The length of the CDR3 is 19 residues. Germline CDR1 SGHAT, CDR2 FQNNGV. CDR3 nucleotides: TGTGCCAGCAGCTTTCAGCGGACAGGGGGTCTTATCTTATCCTACGAGCAGTACTTC. This gives the protein CASSFQRTGGLILSYEQYF.

The chain carries TRBV19 and TRBJ1-4; unclear D gene. This CDR3 has 13 residues. Between the trimmed V and J ends, which lost 5 bases and 5 bases, there was a span of 9 bases. The V gene's germline CDR1 is LNHDA and CDR2 SQIVND (reference sequence). CDR3 loop: CASSREKNEKLFF. DNA of the CDR3: TGTGCCAGTAGTCGGGAGAAGAATGAAAAACTGTTTTTT. Full variable domain (remainder filled in from reference TRBV19 and TRBJ1-4): DGGITQSPKYLFRKEGQNVTLSCEQNLNHDAMYWYRQDPGQGLRLIYYSQIVNDFQKGDIAEGYSVSREKKESFPLTVTSAQKNPTAFYLCASSREKNEKLFFGSGTQLSVL.

The chain recombines TRBV29-1 with TRBJ1-2, with TRBD1 matching over 9 bases. Germline-derived CDR1 and CDR2 are SQVTM and ANQGSEA. This CDR3 region has 13 residues. J gave up 5 bases and V 6 bases, and 7 bases lay outside the gene matches. The CDR3 reads CSVLGTGLYGYTF. As DNA, the CDR3 is TGCAGCGTCCTCGGGACAGGGCTTTATGGCTACACCTTC.

The J gene is TRBJ2-7, the V gene TRBV7-9, with D perhaps TRBD2 (6 bases). The CDR3 contains 14 residues. Deletions cut 5 bases from V and 6 bases from J, with 17 bases between. Germline V gene data show CDR1 as SEHNR and CDR2 as FQNEAQ (reference sequence). CDR3 sequence (DNA): TGTGCCAGCAGCCTAATGACGGGGGTGTCCGAGCAGTACTTC. This sequence encodes CASSLMTGVSEQYF.

The rearrangement links TRBV21-1 to TRBJ1-6; the table's D call of TRBD1 was not tested on the DNA. TRBV21-1 represents a pseudogene. This CDR3 spans 14 amino acids. The CDR3 DNA follows: TGTGCCAGCAGCCGGACAGGGAATAAGTCACCCCTCCACTTT. It specifies CASSRTGNKSPLHF.

The rearrangement joins TRBV2 to TRBJ2-2, with TRBD2 as a possible D gene (5 bases). The CDR3 is made up of 14 amino acids. Deletions cut 4 bases from V and 1 base from J, with 7 bases between. Germline lookup yields CDR1 SNHLY and CDR2 FYNNEI. Here the CDR3 reads CASSGERNTGELFF. The CDR3 DNA reads TGTGCCAGCAGTGGGGAGAGGAACACCGGGGAGCTGTTTTTT. Full variable domain (remainder filled in from reference TRBV2 and TRBJ2-2): EPEVTQTPSHQVTQMGQEVILRCVPISNHLYFYWYRQILGQKVEFLVSFYNNEISEKSEIFDDQFSVERPDGSNFTLKIRSTKLEDSAMYFCASSGERNTGELFFGEGSRLTVL.

This chain joins TRBV5-1 and TRBJ2-4; 7 bases match TRBD1. V dropped 0 bases and J dropped 6; count of bases not matched to a gene: 6. The CDR3 has 15 amino acids. Germline loops: CDR1 SGHRS, CDR2 YFSETQ. The CDR3 region is CASSLEGRQGNIQYF. DNA of the CDR3: TGCGCCAGCAGCTTGGAGGGCAGACAGGGAAACATTCAGTACTTC. The complete variable domain, with remaining parts taken from reference TRBV5-1 and TRBJ2-4, reads KAGVTQTPRYLIKTRGQQVTLSCSPISGHRSVSWYQQTPGQGLQFLFEYFSETQRNKGNFPGRFSGRQFSNSRSEMNVSTLELGDSALYLCASSLEGRQGNIQYFGAGTRLSVL.

This clone was counted between two and nine times. The chain joins TRBV2 to TRBJ2-7; maybe TRBD2 (5 bases). The germline V and J ends were trimmed by 8 bases and 6 bases, with 14 bases remaining between them. This CDR3 has 12 amino acids. CDR1 and CDR2 (germline): SNHLY, FYNNEI. The CDR3: CASRLVAGEQYF. The DNA of the CDR3 is TGTGCCAGCCGATTGGTGGCGGGCGAGCAGTACTTC.

The V and J genes are TRBV7-9 and TRBJ1-2, with D tentatively TRBD1 (6 bases). CDR3 size: 16 residues. Germline CDR1 is SEHNR and CDR2 is FQNEAQ (reference sequence). V was cut by 6 bases and J by 0 bases, with 17 bases left in between. CDR3 sequence reads: CASSQITGLANYGYTF. DNA of the CDR3: TGTGCCAGCAGTCAAATCACAGGGCTTGCTAACTATGGCTACACCTTC. The entire variable domain, with the rest obtained from reference TRBV7-9 and TRBJ1-2, is as follows: DTGVSQNPRHKITKRGQNVTFRCDPISEHNRLYWYRQTLGQGPEFLTYFQNEAQLEKSRLLSDRFSAERPKGSFSTLEIQRTEQGDSAMYLCASSQITGLANYGYTFGSGTRLTVV.

This clone has just a few counts. CDR3 sequence reads: CASSSPGQKYEQYF. The CDR3 DNA reads as TGTGCCAGCAGCTCCCCGGGACAAAAGTACGAGCAGTACTTC. The chain couples TRBV7-8 to TRBJ2-7; D may be TRBD1 (6 bases). The CDR3 loop spans 14 amino acids. V was pared by 4 bases and J by 4 bases, with 14 bases between. Germline-derived CDR1 and CDR2 are SGHVS and FQNEAQ. The complete variable domain, with remaining parts taken from reference TRBV7-8 and TRBJ2-7, reads GAGVSQSPRYKVAKRGQDVALRCDPISGHVSLFWYQQALGQGPEFLTYFQNEAQLDKSGLPSDRFFAERPEGSVSTLKIQRTQQEDSAVYLCASSSPGQKYEQYFGPGTRLTVT.

This clone was detected a few times. The V and J genes are TRBV21-1 and TRBJ1-2; the listed D gene, TRBD1, was not tested against the DNA. TRBV21-1 is given as a pseudogene. CDR3 length equals 15 residues. This CDR3 reads CASSKGCQLRYGYTF. In DNA, the CDR3 is TGTGCCAGCAGCAAAGGTTGCCAGTTACGCTATGGCTACACCTTC.

This chain uses TRBV4-1 with TRBJ1-2, with TRBD1 matching 7 bases. Trimming removed 2 bases from V and 4 bases from J; junction bases left unmatched: 7. Germline CDR1 MGHRA, CDR2 YSYEKL. CDR3 length: 15 residues. CDR3: CASSQRDSAFYGYTF. CDR3 sequence (DNA): TGCGCCAGCAGCCAACGGGACAGCGCATTCTATGGCTACACCTTC.

V gene TRBV19 combines with J gene TRBJ2-1; no definite D call. The length of the CDR3 is 15 residues. V was shortened by 1 base and J by 1 base, with 8 bases between the two germline ends. Germline-derived CDR1 and CDR2 are LNHDA and SQIVND (reference sequence). CDR3 in DNA: TGTGCCAGTAGTATAGCCGACGGGTCCTACAATGAGCAGTTCTTC. The encoded protein is CASSIADGSYNEQFF.

V gene TRBV1 combines with J gene TRBJ2-5; the table assigns TRBD2, which was not confirmed against the DNA. TRBV1 is classified as a pseudogene. CDR3 length equals 15 residues. The CDR3 sequence: CTSSQGTSGKETQYF. CDR3 nucleotides: TGCACCAGCAGCCAAGGGACTAGCGGGAAAGAGACCCAGTACTTC.

V usage is TRBV30 and J usage is TRBJ1-4, with 7 bases fitting TRBD1. The ends lost 2 bases at V and 4 bases at J; junction bases unmatched: 4. The CDR3 runs to 14 residues. Germline V gene data show CDR1 as GTSNPN and CDR2 as SVGIG (reference sequence). CDR3: CAWSRTGVNEKLFF. CDR3 sequence (DNA): TGTGCCTGGAGTCGTACAGGGGTTAATGAAAAACTGTTTTTT.

The gene calls are TRBV6-4 and TRBJ2-2; D remains unclear. The ends were cut back, 4 bases at V and 4 bases at J, with 13 bases in the middle. The CDR3 spans 15 residues. Per germline, CDR1 MRHNA and CDR2 SNTAGT. The chain's CDR3 is CASSGSYTSTGELFF. CDR3 coding DNA: TGTGCCAGCAGTGGGTCTTATACGAGCACCGGGGAGCTGTTTTTT.

The gene calls are TRBV19 and TRBJ1-1; D is possibly TRBD1 (5 bases). The germline gives CDR1 LNHDA, CDR2 SQIVND (reference sequence). With 1 base removed from V and 3 bases from J, the gap between germline ends came to 12 bases. This CDR3 spans 15 amino acids. CDR3 nucleotide sequence: TGTGCCAGTAGTATAGGCCGGGGGAGTGACACTGAAGCTTTCTTT. Residues: CASSIGRGSDTEAFF. Combining the CDR3 with reference TRBV19 and TRBJ1-1 gives the whole variable domain DGGITQSPKYLFRKEGQNVTLSCEQNLNHDAMYWYRQDPGQGLRLIYYSQIVNDFQKGDIAEGYSVSREKKESFPLTVTSAQKNPTAFYLCASSIGRGSDTEAFFGQGTRLTVV.

V and J are TRBV29-1 and TRBJ1-2, with no clear D. Germline values: CDR1 SQVTM, CDR2 ANQGSEA. V dropped 2 bases and J dropped 4 bases, with 11 bases sitting between them. The CDR3 runs to 13 residues. CDR3 nucleotides: TGCAGCGTTGAAAGAACAGAGGGCTATGGCTACACCTTC. It is translated as CSVERTEGYGYTF.

The chain couples TRBV18 to TRBJ2-3; TRBD2 matches at 9 bases. Germline CDR1 and CDR2: KGHSH and LQKENI. V gave up 3 bases and J gave up 5 bases; unmatched junction bases: 6. This CDR3 spans 15 amino acids. In DNA form, the CDR3 reads TGTGCCAGCTCACCCCGGGCGGGGGGGCAAGATACGCAGTATTTT. Translated: CASSPRAGGQDTQYF.